A single sample gave rise to the 27 T cell receptor beta chains below, sequenced in a study of blood T cell repertoires in COVID-19. This table comes from immunoSEQ multiplex PCR, and its TCRdb copy is limited to in-frame clones, with some not included. Among 250,000 to 300,000 clones listed, 75% to 90% were seen once. Sequenced: peripheral blood. All receptors derive from a woman aged 70 to 79 with acute or convalescent COVID-19.

This clone has a handful of counts. The chain has TRBV24-1 and TRBJ1-1; D might be TRBD1 (5 bases). Germline V gene lookup returns CDR1 KGHDR and CDR2 SFDVKD. The CDR3 extends over 17 amino acids. Between the trimmed V and J ends, which lost 4 bases and 7 bases, there was a span of 24 bases. CDR3 in DNA: TGTGCCACCAGTGACTTTCCGCGGGAGGGGCGTTGGATTGAAGCTTTCTTT. Translating gives CATSDFPREGRWIEAFF.

The CDR3 is CASSSGQGIGTEAFF. The CDR3 nucleotides read TGTGCCAGCAGCTCCGGACAGGGGATCGGCACTGAAGCTTTCTTT. V usage is TRBV7-8 and J usage is TRBJ1-1; 9 nucleotides agree with TRBD1. CDR1 and CDR2 (germline): SGHVS, FQNEAQ. The J segment lost 4 bases and the V segment lost 4 bases, leaving 7 bases of the junction unmatched. This CDR3 is built from 15 residues.

The chain uses TRBV27 and TRBJ2-1; TRBD1 matches at 7 bases. Unmatched junction bases numbered 7, after V lost 5 bases and J lost 6 bases. The CDR3 runs 14 residues. Germline V gives CDR1 MNHEY, CDR2 SMNVEV (reference sequence). The CDR3 spells CASSTGVAGNEQFF. CDR3 coding DNA: TGTGCCAGCAGTACAGGGGTGGCGGGCAATGAGCAGTTCTTC.

This chain uses TRBV11-1 with TRBJ2-7, with D possibly TRBD1 on 5 matching bases. Trimming took 4 bases from V and 3 from J, leaving 19 bases between them. The CDR3 runs to 16 residues. Looked up from germline, CDR1 is SGHAT and CDR2 is FQDESV (reference sequence). CDR3 bases: TGTGCCAGCAGCTATCAAGTTTCCGACAGTTTCTACGAGCAGTACTTC. Translating gives CASSYQVSDSFYEQYF.

This clone was counted between two and nine times. V is TRBV2 and J is TRBJ1-6; D perhaps matches TRBD1 (5 bases). The CDR3 has 14 amino acids. Per germline, CDR1 SNHLY and CDR2 FYNNEI. Between the trimmed V and J ends, which lost 8 bases and 7 bases, there was a span of 15 bases. The CDR3 sequence: CASGDQGGNSPLHF. The CDR3 bases are TGTGCCAGCGGGGATCAGGGAGGCAATTCACCCCTCCACTTT.

The chain employs TRBV19 and TRBJ2-3; TRBD2 matches at 14 bases. The CDR3 extends over 17 amino acids. CDR1 is LNHDA and CDR2 is SQIVND in the germline V gene (reference sequence). The CDR3, as DNA: TGTTCTACCTCCCGAGGGGGACTAGCGGGGGGCACAGATACGCAGTATTTT. Translated, it gives CSTSRGGLAGGTDTQYF. The full variable domain, in which reference TRBV19 and TRBJ2-3 provide the parts outside the CDR3, is DGGITQSPKYLFRKEGQNVTLSCEQNLNHDAMYWYRQDPGQGLRLIYYSQIVNDFQKGDIAEGYSVSREKKESFPLTVTSAQKNPTAFYLCSTSRGGLAGGTDTQYFGPGTRLTVL.

This clone has only one observation. Other DNA sequences within the sample encode an identical CDR3. This chain connects TRBV18 to TRBJ2-7; 11 nucleotides match TRBD1. J was trimmed by 4 bases and V by 6 bases; bases with no gene match: 5. The CDR3 runs to 14 residues. Germline V gene sequence: CDR1 KGHSH, CDR2 LQKENI. The CDR3 DNA sequence: TGTGCCAGCTCCCCGGGGACAGGGGGATACGAGCAGTACTTC. This sequence encodes CASSPGTGGYEQYF. The variable domain in full, with the rest retrieved from reference TRBV18 and TRBJ2-7, is NAGVMQNPRHLVRRRGQEARLRCSPMKGHSHVYWYRQLPEEGLKFMVYLQKENIIDESGMPKERFSAEFPKEGPSILRIQQVVRGDSAAYFCASSPGTGGYEQYFGPGTRLTVT.

V usage is TRBV12-5 and J usage is TRBJ1-2; TRBD1 matches at 7 bases. Germline CDR1 LGHNT, CDR2 FRNRAP. J lost 2 bases, V lost 2 bases, and 14 bases had no gene match. CDR3 length equals 18 residues. The CDR3 sequence is CASGLWVNRQGSNYGYTF. CDR3 DNA: TGTGCTAGTGGTTTGTGGGTGAACCGACAGGGATCGAACTATGGCTACACCTTC.

V gene TRBV24-1 combines with J gene TRBJ1-3; D gene unclear. Trimming removed 5 bases at V and 2 bases at J, with 9 bases between. The V gene's germline CDR1 is KGHDR and CDR2 SFDVKD. The length of the CDR3 is 14 residues. The CDR3 sequence: CATSVFPPGNTIYF. The CDR3 DNA sequence: TGTGCCACCAGTGTATTCCCCCCTGGAAACACCATATATTTT.

A single count supports this clone. The J gene is TRBJ2-2, the V gene TRBV5-1; D might be TRBD1 (6 bases). The germline V and J ends were trimmed by 3 bases and 5 bases, with 14 bases remaining between them. Germline V gene sequence: CDR1 SGHRS, CDR2 YFSETQ. The CDR3 covers 15 residues. CDR3 coding DNA: TGCGCCAGCAGCTGGGGACACCACGGGACCGGGGAGCTGTTTTTT. Its protein product is CASSWGHHGTGELFF.

V gene TRBV19 combines with J gene TRBJ1-2, with 9 bases matching TRBD1. After removal of 5 bases from V and 2 bases from J, the junction contained 6 bases not matched to a gene. The germline V gene encodes CDR1 LNHDA and CDR2 SQIVND (reference sequence). This CDR3 comprises 15 residues. This chain's CDR3 is CASSSRDRANYGYTF. As DNA, the CDR3 is TGTGCCAGTAGTTCCCGGGACAGGGCAAACTATGGCTACACCTTC. Variable domain in full (rest from reference TRBV19 and TRBJ1-2): DGGITQSPKYLFRKEGQNVTLSCEQNLNHDAMYWYRQDPGQGLRLIYYSQIVNDFQKGDIAEGYSVSREKKESFPLTVTSAQKNPTAFYLCASSSRDRANYGYTFGSGTRLTVV.

The chain is built from TRBV3-1 (or the pseudogene TRBV3-2) and TRBJ2-5; 10 nucleotides line up with TRBD2. CDR1 LGHDT and CDR2 YNNKEL come from the germline V gene (reference sequence). The CDR3 has 15 amino acids. V lost 4 bases, J lost 3 bases, and 5 bases stayed unmatched. The CDR3 protein is CASSLDLAGEETQYF. Written as DNA, the CDR3 is TGTGCCAGCAGCCTCGACCTAGCGGGGGAAGAGACCCAGTACTTC.

The rearrangement uses TRBV5-6 and TRBJ2-1; a weak D match, TRBD1 (6 bases). The CDR3 consists of 14 residues. V lost 3 bases and J lost 10, with 17 bases in between. Germline CDR1 reads SGHDT; CDR2 reads YYEEEE. As DNA, the CDR3 is TGTGCCAGCAGCTCCCCCGAGGGGGTGAAAGAGCAGTTCTTC. It yields the protein CASSSPEGVKEQFF.

This rearrangement joins TRBV19 to TRBJ1-5; weak D call: TRBD1 (5 bases). The V end lost 3 bases, the J end lost 7 bases, and 10 bases lay between the germline ends. Germline CDR1 reads LNHDA; CDR2 reads SQIVND (reference sequence). This CDR3 contains 13 residues. CDR3 residues: CASSIGWGQPQHF. The CDR3 nucleotides are TGTGCCAGTAGTATCGGGTGGGGCCAGCCCCAGCATTTT.

This clone appeared a single time. The chain joins TRBV5-4 to TRBJ2-3, with TRBD2 matching 14 bases. Germline trimming cut 4 bases from V and 7 bases from J; bases unmatched to any gene: 11. The CDR3 runs to 17 residues. Germline-derived CDR1 and CDR2 are SGHNT and YYREEE (reference sequence). In DNA, the CDR3 is TGTGCCAGCAGCCCGACTCCGACTAGCGGGGGGGCGAATACGCAGTATTTT. It encodes CASSPTPTSGGANTQYF. Full variable domain (missing parts from reference TRBV5-4 and TRBJ2-3): ETGVTQSPTHLIKTRGQQVTLRCSSQSGHNTVSWYQQALGQGPQFIFQYYREEENGRGNFPPRFSGLQFPNYSSELNVNALELDDSALYLCASSPTPTSGGANTQYFGPGTRLTVL.

The chain combines TRBV18 with TRBJ1-3; D not resolved. Trimming cost V 6 bases and J 2 bases, with 8 bases left between them. CDR3 size: 13 residues. The germline V gene encodes CDR1 KGHSH and CDR2 LQKENI. The CDR3 here is CASSLSAGNTIYF. The CDR3, as DNA: TGTGCCAGCTCTCTTTCCGCTGGAAACACCATATATTTT.

Points on this clone: The same CDR3 arises from other DNA sequences in this sample as well. The chain uses TRBV18 and TRBJ2-7, with 9 bases matching TRBD2. The V and J ends lost 6 bases and 1 base, in that order; junction bases with no gene match: 4. The CDR3 loop spans 14 amino acids. Germline-derived CDR1 and CDR2 are KGHSH and LQKENI. The CDR3: CASSRAGGSYEQYF. CDR3 sequence (DNA): TGTGCCAGCTCGCGAGCGGGGGGTTCCTACGAGCAGTACTTC.

The table lists this clone with a count of one. V and J are TRBV29-1 and TRBJ1-1; the D gene is possibly TRBD1 (5 bases). Germline V gene lookup returns CDR1 SQVTM and CDR2 ANQGSEA. The CDR3 covers 13 residues. Trimming removed 4 bases from V and 11 bases from J, with 20 bases in between. The CDR3 spells CSVGDMWQGGAFF. CDR3 sequence (DNA): TGCAGCGTTGGTGACATGTGGCAGGGAGGCGCTTTCTTT.

Regarding this clone: A read error is likely, as this CDR3 ends without the conserved phenylalanine or tryptophan. No DNA is shown, since the ends of the CDR3 on it are uncertain; the CDR3 is the one TCRdb lists. The chain employs TRBV6-1 and TRBJ1-1; TRBD1 is the table's D call, not checked against the DNA. Ends included, the CDR3 has 12 residues. CDR1 and CDR2 from the germline V gene are MNHNS and SASEGT. CDR3 loop: CASSEDLRGPEV.

The chain is built from TRBV3-1 (or the pseudogene TRBV3-2) and TRBJ1-6; D possibly corresponds to TRBD1 (6 bases). The germline V gene encodes CDR1 LGHDT and CDR2 YNNKEL (reference sequence). Trimming shortened V by 4 bases and J by 10 bases, and 11 bases separated the two germline ends. The CDR3 runs to 13 residues. The CDR3: CASSPDRQSPLHF. For the CDR3, the DNA is TGTGCCAGCAGCCCCGACAGGCAGTCACCCCTCCACTTT.

This clone turned up a few times. The chain carries TRBV6-5 and TRBJ1-5; D not certain. CDR3 length: 12 amino acids. V lost 6 bases and J 6 bases, leaving 9 bases between the germline ends. Germline V lookup: CDR1 MNHEY, CDR2 SVGAGI. The chain's CDR3 is CASRRIGQPQHF. In DNA, the CDR3 is TGTGCCAGCAGGCGGATCGGTCAGCCCCAGCATTTT.

The genes are TRBV7-2 and TRBJ2-2; D is uncertain. Trimming left V 3 bases short and J 1 base short, with 6 bases between. The CDR3 has 14 amino acids. Per the germline V gene, CDR1 is SGHTA and CDR2 is FQGNSA. CDR3 residues: CASSFSGNTGELFF. CDR3 DNA sequence: TGTGCCAGCAGCTTTTCGGGGAACACCGGGGAGCTGTTTTTT.

This sequence joins TRBV2 and TRBJ2-1, with TRBD2 identical over 13 bases. The CDR3 has 16 amino acids. Trimming took 8 bases from V and 6 from J; bases not matched to a gene: 10. The germline CDR1 and CDR2 sequences are SNHLY and FYNNEI. The CDR3 region has the DNA TGTGCCAGCCAGCTAGAGCGGACTAGCGGGGGCAATGAGCAGTTCTTC. As protein: CASQLERTSGGNEQFF.

This clone was counted only a few times. The rearrangement links TRBV5-1 to TRBJ2-3, with a weak D call TRBD2 (6 bases). Germline assignment: CDR1 SGHRS and CDR2 YFSETQ. The CDR3 consists of 15 residues. V lost 1 base and J 6 bases, leaving 15 bases between the germline ends. The DNA for the CDR3 is TGCGCCAGCAGCTTGCGCGGGGCCTCCCAGGATACGCAGTATTTT. This codes for CASSLRGASQDTQYF.

This clone was seen just once. The rearrangement links TRBV4-1 to TRBJ2-1, with 7 bases matching TRBD1. The CDR3 has 11 residues. Germline V gene lookup returns CDR1 MGHRA and CDR2 YSYEKL. V gave up 6 bases and J gave up 7 bases; unmatched junction bases: 0. CDR3: CASRQGNEQFF. The DNA for the CDR3 is TGCGCCAGCAGACAGGGGAATGAGCAGTTCTTC.

The chain joins TRBV28 to TRBJ1-6; D might be TRBD1 (5 bases). The CDR3 extends over 15 amino acids. V gave up 1 base and J gave up 1 base, with 5 bases separating them. Looked up from germline, CDR1 is MDHEN and CDR2 is SYDVKM. The CDR3 protein is CASSLSGSYNSPLHF. For the CDR3, the DNA is TGTGCCAGCAGTTTATCAGGGTCCTATAATTCACCCCTCCACTTT.

In its sample, this clone was seen a few times. This sequence joins TRBV6-1 and TRBJ1-2, with D perhaps TRBD1 (5 bases). This CDR3 has 13 residues. V was trimmed by 6 bases and J by 3 bases, leaving 11 bases between them. The germline gives CDR1 MNHNS, CDR2 SASEGT. The CDR3: CASSRREDYGYTF. CDR3 DNA sequence: TGTGCCAGCAGCCGCAGGGAGGACTATGGCTACACCTTC.